Shown below are 32 T cell receptor beta chains from a single sample sequenced in a study of cytomegalovirus exposure and HLA in healthy donors. The PCR used 60 Vbeta and 13 Jbeta primers. Generated by immunoSEQ multiplex PCR, the TCRdb table keeps only in-frame clones and is missing some. The sample contains about 84,000 clones, less than 80% of which appear only once. The sample was PBMCs. Receptors were obtained from a woman aged 40-49 years in good health and CMV-seropositive.

The chain is built from TRBV2 and TRBJ1-4; TRBD1 aligns across 7 bases. Germline lookup yields CDR1 SNHLY and CDR2 FYNNEI. V lost 6 bases to trimming and J lost 4 bases; unmatched junction nucleotides: 8. The CDR3 runs to 15 residues. Here the CDR3 DNA reads TGTGCCAGCAGCCGGCGACAGGGAAATAATGAAAAACTGTTTTTT. Translating it yields CASSRRQGNNEKLFF.

The chain uses TRBV7-2 and TRBJ2-5; D is perhaps TRBD2 (7 bases). The DNA end is a closer match to TRBJ2-7, so the J assignment may be wrong. CDR1 is SGHTA and CDR2 is FQGNSA in the germline V gene. This CDR3 is built from 15 residues. The CDR3 DNA reads as TGTGCCAGCAGCTCCTCGGGGGGCTATCGACACGAGCAGTACTTC. Its translation: CASSSSGGYRHEQYF.

The CDR3: CASRGGVRGYTF. CDR3 nucleotide sequence: TGTGCCAGTAGAGGCGGCGTACGTGGCTACACCTTC. This chain joins TRBV5-6 and TRBJ1-2; D gene unclear. Trimming left V 8 bases short and J 7 bases short, with 15 bases between. Germline V CDR1 and CDR2: SGHDT, YYEEEE. The CDR3 spans 12 residues.

This clone has a single count. The chain couples TRBV28 to TRBJ1-1; TRBD1 might be the D (5 bases). Germline V gene sequence: CDR1 MDHEN, CDR2 SYDVKM. V was cut by 2 bases and J by 2 bases, with 9 bases left in between. This CDR3 has 14 amino acids. In DNA form, the CDR3 reads TGTGCCAGCAGTTTAGGGGGGGTTAACACTGAAGCTTTCTTT. Its protein product is CASSLGGVNTEAFF.

The gene calls are TRBV28 and TRBJ1-2, with a tentative D call TRBD1 (5 bases). The CDR3 consists of 17 residues. V was cut by 5 bases and J by 4 bases, with 23 bases left in between. CDR1 is MDHEN, CDR2 SYDVKM, per germline. CDR3: CASSRPVLTRTFYGYTF. CDR3 in DNA: TGTGCCAGCAGTCGCCCGGTTCTAACCCGGACATTCTATGGCTACACCTTC.

The chain carries TRBV28 and TRBJ2-7; D gene ambiguous. The CDR3 contains 11 residues. With 5 bases removed from V and 3 bases from J, the gap between germline ends came to 5 bases. Looked up from germline, CDR1 is MDHEN and CDR2 is SYDVKM. CDR3 amino acids: CASSPFYEQYF. CDR3 sequence (DNA): TGTGCCAGCAGTCCCTTCTACGAGCAGTACTTC.

The rearrangement uses TRBV19 and TRBJ1-1, with 7 bases fitting TRBD1. This CDR3 has 14 residues. The germline gives CDR1 LNHDA, CDR2 SQIVND (reference sequence). The J segment lost 4 bases and the V segment lost 5 bases, leaving 7 bases of the junction unmatched. This CDR3 is CASSLKGAGTEAFF. CDR3 sequence (DNA): TGTGCCAGTAGTTTGAAGGGGGCGGGCACTGAAGCTTTCTTT.

The rearrangement joins TRBV5-5 to TRBJ1-2; TRBD1 agrees at 8 bases. V shed 5 bases, J shed 3 bases, and the junction held 9 bases outside the gene matches. Germline CDR1 SGHKS, CDR2 YYEKEE (reference sequence). The CDR3 runs to 15 residues. The DNA for the CDR3 is TGTGCCAGCAGTTTCACACCACAGGGGGACTATGGCTACACCTTC. Encoded protein: CASSFTPQGDYGYTF.

V gene TRBV6-5 combines with J gene TRBJ2-1; D perhaps matches TRBD1 (6 bases). The germline V gene has CDR1 MNHEY and CDR2 SVGAGI. This CDR3 has 12 amino acids. V was cut by 5 bases and J by 12 bases, with 14 bases left in between. The CDR3 DNA is TGTGCCAGCAGTCAAGGTGACAGGACGCAGTTCTTC. This sequence encodes CASSQGDRTQFF.

This chain connects TRBV9 to TRBJ2-5; 11 bases agree with TRBD2. The length of the CDR3 is 15 residues. The junction had 6 bases not matched to a gene; V was cut back by 3 bases and J by 5 bases. Per germline, CDR1 SGDLS and CDR2 YYNGEE. CDR3 sequence reads: CASSEGTSGGETQYF. CDR3 bases: TGTGCCAGCAGCGAGGGGACTAGCGGCGGCGAGACCCAGTACTTC.

On this clone: Sequence at one end of the junction differs from germline and may be a read error. The genes are TRBV4-3 and TRBJ1-2; TRBD1 matches at 8 bases. The CDR3 extends over 14 amino acids. Germline V lookup: CDR1 LGHNA, CDR2 YSLEER. For the CDR3, the DNA is TGCGCCAGCAGCCCCGGGACAGGCACCTATAGCTACACCTTC. It specifies CASSPGTGTYSYTF.

V gene TRBV5-1 combines with J gene TRBJ1-2; 10 bases are a match to TRBD1. Germline-derived CDR1 and CDR2 are SGHRS and YFSETQ. This CDR3 region has 15 residues. With V trimmed by 0 bases and J by 5 bases, 4 bases remained unmatched. The CDR3 DNA reads as TGCGCCAGCAGCTTGGGACAGGGGGCAAAATATGGCTACACCTTC. As protein: CASSLGQGAKYGYTF.

The gene calls are TRBV10-3 and TRBJ2-1, with D hard to call. Germline assignment: CDR1 ENHRY and CDR2 SYGVKD. The CDR3 is 13 residues long. V was cut by 4 bases and J by 4 bases, with 8 bases left in between. CDR3 in DNA: TGTGCCATCAGTGGTAGAGAATACAATGAGCAGTTCTTC. Encoded protein: CAISGREYNEQFF.

The J gene is TRBJ1-1, the V gene TRBV4-3; TRBD1 is a possible D gene (6 bases). Germline CDR1 reads LGHNA; CDR2 reads YSLEER. Between the trimmed V and J ends, which lost 1 base and 3 bases, there was a span of 12 bases. The CDR3 loop spans 15 amino acids. CDR3 sequence reads: CASSQVRGGDTEAFF. The CDR3 DNA is TGCGCCAGCAGCCAAGTAAGAGGGGGGGACACTGAAGCTTTCTTT.

This chain joins TRBV7-2 and TRBJ2-7; possibly TRBD2 for D (6 bases). The CDR3 sequence is 13 residues long. V shed 5 bases and J shed 1 base, with 9 bases lying between them. Per germline, CDR1 SGHTA and CDR2 FQGNSA. The CDR3 DNA is TGTGCCAGCAGCACCGGGAGATCCTACGAGCAGTACTTC. Residues: CASSTGRSYEQYF. Full variable domain (rest looked up from reference TRBV7-2 and TRBJ2-7): GAGVSQSPSNKVTEKGKDVELRCDPISGHTALYWYRQSLGQGLEFLIYFQGNSAPDKSGLPSDRFSAERTGGSVSTLTIQRTQQEDSAVYLCASSTGRSYEQYFGPGTRLTVT.

The chain couples TRBV28 to TRBJ2-7, with TRBD1 identical over 12 bases. The CDR3 runs 19 residues. The V gene end was trimmed by 5 bases and the J gene end by 2 bases; junction bases not matched to a gene: 16. CDR1 is MDHEN, CDR2 SYDVKM, per germline. The CDR3 coding sequence is TGTGCCAGCAGTCCCCTCCGATGGGACAGGGGGCGCCCGGCCTACGAGCAGTACTTC. Protein: CASSPLRWDRGRPAYEQYF.

The chain combines TRBV7-2 with TRBJ2-7, with D possibly TRBD2 on 5 matching bases. V was pared by 5 bases and J by 0 bases, with 17 bases between. The CDR3 length is 16 residues. The germline V gene has CDR1 SGHTA and CDR2 FQGNSA. CDR3 residues: CASSPNRLGSSYEQYF. For the CDR3, the DNA is TGTGCCAGCAGCCCCAATCGCCTAGGGAGCTCCTACGAGCAGTACTTC.

This sequence joins TRBV28 and TRBJ2-3, with a tentative D call TRBD1 (5 bases). CDR1 and CDR2 (germline): MDHEN, SYDVKM. V was pared by 7 bases and J by 0 bases, with 8 bases between. This CDR3 comprises 13 residues. The CDR3 DNA sequence: TGTGCCAGCAACACAGGTAGCACAGATACGCAGTATTTT. This encodes CASNTGSTDTQYF. The whole variable domain, remainder taken from reference TRBV28 and TRBJ2-3, is DVKVTQSSRYLVKRTGEKVFLECVQDMDHENMFWYRQDPGLGLRLIYFSYDVKMKEKGDIPEGYSVSREKKERFSLILESASTNQTSMYLCASNTGSTDTQYFGPGTRLTVL.

The V call is TRBV18, the J call TRBJ2-5; D not certain. Trimming took off 3 bases at V and 2 bases at J, with 10 bases between the two ends. This CDR3 comprises 14 residues. Per germline, CDR1 KGHSH and CDR2 LQKENI. In nucleotides, the CDR3 is TGTGCCAGCTCACCTCCCGCACAGCAAGAGACCCAGTACTTC. Translating it yields CASSPPAQQETQYF.

The table lists this clone with a few counts. The V call is TRBV5-1, the J call TRBJ2-5, with 10 bases matching TRBD2. The CDR3 is 17 amino acids. Germline V gives CDR1 SGHRS, CDR2 YFSETQ. With V trimmed by 0 bases and J by 0 bases, 5 bases remained unmatched. CDR3 bases: TGCGCCAGCAGCTTGGGAGCGGGAGGGCACTACCAAGAGACCCAGTACTTC. It specifies CASSLGAGGHYQETQYF. The variable domain in full, completed from reference TRBV5-1 and TRBJ2-5, reads KAGVTQTPRYLIKTRGQQVTLSCSPISGHRSVSWYQQTPGQGLQFLFEYFSETQRNKGNFPGRFSGRQFSNSRSEMNVSTLELGDSALYLCASSLGAGGHYQETQYFGPGTRLLVL.

Concerning this clone: A far larger clone is one nucleotide away, so this likely arose from a read error. The chain combines TRBV4-1 with TRBJ2-4; TRBD2 might be the D (5 bases). Germline V gene data show CDR1 as MGHRA and CDR2 as YSYEKL. The CDR3 is 15 residues long. CDR3 coding DNA: TGCGTCAGCAGCCCGGAGGAGGACCCTCGGAACATTCAGTACTTC. Its translation is CVSSPEEDPRNIQYF.

The chain is built from TRBV7-9 and TRBJ1-2; no definite D call. The CDR3 covers 13 residues. The V end lost 4 bases, the J end lost 1 base, and 7 bases lay between the germline ends. Germline CDR1 and CDR2: SEHNR and FQNEAQ (reference sequence). The CDR3 sequence: CASSSGGNYGYTF. Written as DNA, the CDR3 is TGTGCCAGCAGCTCCGGAGGTAACTATGGCTACACCTTC. The full variable domain, completed using reference TRBV7-9 and TRBJ1-2, is DTGVSQNPRHKITKRGQNVTFRCDPISEHNRLYWYRQTLGQGPEFLTYFQNEAQLEKSRLLSDRFSAERPKGSFSTLEIQRTEQGDSAMYLCASSSGGNYGYTFGSGTRLTVV.

The chain links TRBV7-9 to TRBJ2-7; 10 bases fit TRBD1. Germline-derived CDR1 and CDR2 are SEHNR and FQNEAQ (reference sequence). CDR3 length equals 12 residues. Trimming cost V 6 bases and J 7 bases; bases outside gene matches: 3. The CDR3 region is CASRTGGGEQYF. CDR3 in DNA: TGTGCCAGCAGGACAGGGGGCGGGGAGCAGTACTTC.

J is TRBJ2-1 and V is TRBV15; TRBD2 aligns across 8 bases. Germline CDR1 reads LNHNV; CDR2 reads YYDKDF (reference sequence). With 1 base clipped from V and 2 bases from J, the junction kept 4 bases outside the gene matches. CDR3 length: 16 amino acids. CDR3 sequence (DNA): TGTGCCACCAGCAGAGGGCGGGAGGTTACCTACAATGAGCAGTTCTTC. As protein: CATSRGREVTYNEQFF. Complete variable domain (other parts from reference TRBV15 and TRBJ2-1): DAMVIQNPRYQVTQFGKPVTLSCSQTLNHNVMYWYQQKSSQAPKLLFHYYDKDFNNEADTPDNFQSRRPNTSFCFLDIRSPGLGDTAMYLCATSRGREVTYNEQFFGPGTRLTVL.

This clone was counted only a few times. J is TRBJ1-2 and V is TRBV7-9; D is undetermined. The CDR3 is 16 residues long. Trimming cost V 1 base and J 4 bases, with 16 bases left between them. Germline V gene sequence: CDR1 SEHNR, CDR2 FQNEAQ (reference sequence). DNA for the CDR3: TGTGCCAGCAGCTTAGGTCCCCGAGGAGGGTCCTATGGCTACACCTTC. It specifies CASSLGPRGGSYGYTF.

V gene TRBV5-1 combines with J gene TRBJ2-1, with D maybe TRBD2 (6 bases). The CDR3 runs to 14 residues. Germline V gene data show CDR1 as SGHRS and CDR2 as YFSETQ. V was cut by 4 bases and J by 8 bases, with 16 bases left in between. The CDR3 is CASSAEAGRDEQFF. The CDR3 DNA is TGCGCCAGCAGCGCAGAAGCGGGCAGGGATGAGCAGTTCTTC.

The CDR3 nucleotides read TGTGCCAGCAGTGAAACAGGGAGAAAGGATGGCTACACCTTC. Translated, it gives CASSETGRKDGYTF. The gene calls are TRBV6-1 and TRBJ1-2; weak D call: TRBD1 (6 bases). The germline V and J ends were trimmed by 2 bases and 6 bases, with 13 bases remaining between them. The CDR3 totals 14 residues. Germline values: CDR1 MNHNS, CDR2 SASEGT.

The V call is TRBV7-9, the J call TRBJ2-5; 12 bases match TRBD2. Trimming took 1 base from V and 5 from J; bases not matched to a gene: 8. The CDR3 is 17 residues long. Germline V CDR1 and CDR2: SEHNR, FQNEAQ (reference sequence). The CDR3 spells CASSLGVLAGGYETQYF. In nucleotides, the CDR3 is TGTGCCAGCAGCTTAGGGGTCCTAGCGGGAGGGTACGAGACCCAGTACTTC.

This clone has just one count. This chain links TRBV5-1 with TRBJ2-1, with 8 bases identical to TRBD2. With V trimmed by 0 bases and J by 4 bases, 9 bases remained unmatched. The V gene's germline CDR1 is SGHRS and CDR2 YFSETQ. The CDR3 has 17 amino acids. The CDR3 reads CASSLESLAGLYNEQFF. The CDR3 DNA follows: TGCGCCAGCAGCTTGGAGTCGCTAGCGGGCCTTTACAATGAGCAGTTCTTC.

The rearrangement uses TRBV7-2 and TRBJ2-1; no firm D call. The CDR3 is 14 residues long. Trimming removed 0 bases at V and 4 bases at J, with 7 bases between. Germline V gene lookup returns CDR1 SGHTA and CDR2 FQGNSA. In DNA form, the CDR3 reads TGTGCCAGCAGCTTAGCGATGGAGTACAATGAGCAGTTCTTC. As protein: CASSLAMEYNEQFF.

The rearrangement uses TRBV7-9 and TRBJ2-1; D unresolved. CDR1 is SEHNR, CDR2 FQNEAQ, per germline (reference sequence). The CDR3 spans 11 residues. V lost 3 bases, J lost 8 bases, and 5 bases lay in between. The CDR3 DNA follows: TGTGCCAGCAGCTTCAGTGATGAGCAGTTCTTC. Protein: CASSFSDEQFF.

The gene calls are TRBV13 and TRBJ2-3; 8 nucleotides match TRBD2. V lost 3 bases, J lost 3 bases, and 2 bases stayed unmatched. The germline CDR1 and CDR2 sequences are PRHDT and FYEKMQ (reference sequence). This CDR3 spans 14 amino acids. Here the CDR3 reads CASSFRGGTDTQYF. In nucleotides, the CDR3 is TGTGCCAGCAGCTTCCGCGGGGGGACAGATACGCAGTATTTT.